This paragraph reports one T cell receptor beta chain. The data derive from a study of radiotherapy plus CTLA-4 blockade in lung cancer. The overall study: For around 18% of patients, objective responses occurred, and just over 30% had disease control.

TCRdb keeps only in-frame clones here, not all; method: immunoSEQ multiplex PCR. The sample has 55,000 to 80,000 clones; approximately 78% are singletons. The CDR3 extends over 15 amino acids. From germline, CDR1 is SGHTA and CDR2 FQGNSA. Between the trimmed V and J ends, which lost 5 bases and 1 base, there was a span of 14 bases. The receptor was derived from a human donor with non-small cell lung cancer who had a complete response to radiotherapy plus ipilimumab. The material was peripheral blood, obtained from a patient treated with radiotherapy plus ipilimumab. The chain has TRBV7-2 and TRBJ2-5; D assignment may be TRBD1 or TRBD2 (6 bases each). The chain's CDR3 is CASSPTGGGQETQYF. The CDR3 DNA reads TGTGCCAGCAGCCCGACAGGAGGGGGCCAAGAGACCCAGTACTTC.